A single sample gave rise to the 5 T cell receptor beta chains below, sequenced in a study of cytomegalovirus exposure and HLA in healthy donors. With 60 Vbeta and 13 Jbeta primers, the PCR was carried out. Only in-frame clones appear in the TCRdb table, and some are missing; sequencing was by immunoSEQ multiplex PCR. The sample shows some 67,000 clones, around 80% of them seen only once. What was sequenced was PBMCs. These receptor sequences come from a man aged 35 to 55 in good health and CMV-seronegative.

The chain joins TRBV28 to TRBJ1-2; a weak D match, TRBD1 (5 bases). The CDR3 consists of 15 residues. Trimming pared 2 bases from V and 6 bases from J, leaving 16 bases between. Germline-derived CDR1 and CDR2 are MDHEN and SYDVKM. CDR3 sequence (DNA): TGTGCCAGCAGTTTAAGCTACGGGGGGGTTCATGGCTACACCTTC. It yields the protein CASSLSYGGVHGYTF.

This rearrangement joins TRBV5-6 to TRBJ2-7; 9 bases are shared with TRBD2. CDR1 is SGHDT, CDR2 YYEEEE, per germline. With V trimmed by 4 bases and J by 5 bases, 4 bases remained unmatched. CDR3 size: 13 residues. In DNA, the CDR3 is TGTGCCAGCAGCCGCGGGGGGGTCCACGAGCAGTACTTC. This sequence encodes CASSRGGVHEQYF.

This chain links TRBV5-4 with TRBJ2-4; 7 nucleotides line up with TRBD1. J lost 10 bases, V lost 4 bases, and 14 bases had no gene match. CDR1 and CDR2 from the germline V gene are SGHNT and YYREEE (reference sequence). CDR3 length equals 15 residues. CDR3 in amino acids: CASSPFGTEGIIQYF. The DNA for the CDR3 is TGTGCCAGCAGCCCGTTCGGGACAGAGGGCATTATTCAGTACTTC.

The rearrangement uses TRBV7-2 and TRBJ2-5; tentatively, D is TRBD2 (6 bases). This CDR3 is 12 amino acids long. Trimming left V 2 bases short and J 9 bases short, with 10 bases between. Germline V lookup: CDR1 SGHTA, CDR2 FQGNSA. Written as DNA, the CDR3 is TGTGCCAGCAGCTTATCGGCGGGGTCCCAGTACTTC. Its protein product is CASSLSAGSQYF.

The chain uses TRBV9 and TRBJ2-5; 13 bases are shared with TRBD2. J was trimmed by 5 bases and V by 2 bases; bases with no gene match: 9. The CDR3 contains 17 residues. The germline CDR1 and CDR2 sequences are SGDLS and YYNGEE. The CDR3 sequence: CASSVGLAGAVAETQYF. The CDR3 region has the DNA TGTGCCAGCAGCGTCGGACTAGCGGGAGCGGTAGCGGAGACCCAGTACTTC.